The T cell receptor (beta chain) described here comes from a study of CD4 and CD8 cells across lung adenocarcinoma regions. Germline CDR1 MNHEY, CDR2 SMNVEV (reference sequence). V was pared by 6 bases and J by 4 bases, with 11 bases of the junction left unmatched. CDR3 length: 17 amino acids. TCRdb reanalysed the PCR reads using MiXCR and keeps one entry per CDR3 protein. The table records roughly 4,000 distinct CDR3 sequences, 52% of them present only once. This clonotype was counted only a few times. Sequenced input: CD4+ T cells from the center of a lung tumor. This sequence originates from a female donor with lung adenocarcinoma. The CD4 and CD8 labels of this study may be unreliable. V is TRBV27 and J is TRBJ2-1; TRBD2 agrees at 11 bases. The CDR3 spells CASRHIAGGPRYNEQFF. DNA of the CDR3: TGTGCCAGCAGACACATAGCGGGAGGGCCAAGATACAATGAGCAGTTCTTC.